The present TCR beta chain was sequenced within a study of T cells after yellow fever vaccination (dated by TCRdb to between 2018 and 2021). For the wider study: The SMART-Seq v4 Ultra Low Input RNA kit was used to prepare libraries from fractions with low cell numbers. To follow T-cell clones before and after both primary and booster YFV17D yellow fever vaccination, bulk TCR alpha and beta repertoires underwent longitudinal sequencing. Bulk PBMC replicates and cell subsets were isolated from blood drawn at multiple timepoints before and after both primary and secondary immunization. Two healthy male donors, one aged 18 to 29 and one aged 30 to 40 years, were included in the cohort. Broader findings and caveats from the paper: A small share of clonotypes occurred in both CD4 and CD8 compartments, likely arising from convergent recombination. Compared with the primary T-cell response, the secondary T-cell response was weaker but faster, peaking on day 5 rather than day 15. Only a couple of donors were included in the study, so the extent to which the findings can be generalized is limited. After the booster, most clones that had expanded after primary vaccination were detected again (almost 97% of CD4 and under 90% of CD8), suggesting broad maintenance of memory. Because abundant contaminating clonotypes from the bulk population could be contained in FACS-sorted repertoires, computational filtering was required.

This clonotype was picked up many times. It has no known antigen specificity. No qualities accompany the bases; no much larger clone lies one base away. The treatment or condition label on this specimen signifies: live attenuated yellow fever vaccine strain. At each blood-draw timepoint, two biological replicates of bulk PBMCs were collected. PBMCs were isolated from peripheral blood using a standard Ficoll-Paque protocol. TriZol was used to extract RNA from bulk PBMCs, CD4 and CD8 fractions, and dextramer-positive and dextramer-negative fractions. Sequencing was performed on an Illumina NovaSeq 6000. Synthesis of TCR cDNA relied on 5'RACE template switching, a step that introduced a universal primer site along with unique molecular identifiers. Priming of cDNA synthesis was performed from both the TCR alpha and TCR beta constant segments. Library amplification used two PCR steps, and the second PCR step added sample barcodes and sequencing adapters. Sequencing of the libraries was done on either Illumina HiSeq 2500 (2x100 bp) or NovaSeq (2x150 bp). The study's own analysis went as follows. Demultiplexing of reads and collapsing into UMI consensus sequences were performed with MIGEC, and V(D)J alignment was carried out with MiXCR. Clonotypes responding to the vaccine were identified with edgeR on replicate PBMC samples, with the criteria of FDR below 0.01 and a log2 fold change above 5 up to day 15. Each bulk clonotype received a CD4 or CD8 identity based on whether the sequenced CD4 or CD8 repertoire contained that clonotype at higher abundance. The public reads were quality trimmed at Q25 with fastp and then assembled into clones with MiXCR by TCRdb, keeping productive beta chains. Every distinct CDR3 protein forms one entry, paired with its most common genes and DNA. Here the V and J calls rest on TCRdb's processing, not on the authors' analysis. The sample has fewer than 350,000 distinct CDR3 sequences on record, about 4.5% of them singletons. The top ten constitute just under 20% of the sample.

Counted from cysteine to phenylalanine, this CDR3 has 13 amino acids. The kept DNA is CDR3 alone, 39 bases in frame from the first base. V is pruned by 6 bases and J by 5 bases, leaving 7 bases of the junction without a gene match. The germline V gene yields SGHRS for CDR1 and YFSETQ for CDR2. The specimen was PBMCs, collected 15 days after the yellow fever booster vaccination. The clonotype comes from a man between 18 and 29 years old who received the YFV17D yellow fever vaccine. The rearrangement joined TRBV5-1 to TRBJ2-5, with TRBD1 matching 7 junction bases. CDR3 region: CASKETGMETQYF. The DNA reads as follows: TGCGCCAGCAAGGAGACAGGGATGGAGACCCAGTACTTC.